This T cell receptor beta chain was captured in a study of blood T cell repertoires in COVID-19. The overall study: Samples taken during acute and convalescent COVID-19 were collected in the United States, Italy and Spain. Sources were T cells, B-cell-depleted T cells, or PBMCs; the material itself was cDNA or gDNA.

Authors' methods: The assay estimated nucleated cells by amplifying reference gene primers. Clones were read by immunoSEQ multiplex PCR, and TCRdb kept only the in-frame ones, dropping some. That table supplies the V and J calls and clone size; D and trimming were determined from the DNA. The sample consists of more than 250,000 clones, roughly 85% of them appearing once. The specimen sequenced was peripheral blood. The source is a man in his fifties with active or convalescent COVID-19.

The CDR3 region has the DNA TGCGCCAGCAGCCAAGAGGTGGGAGGGTACGAGCAGTACTTC. Amino acid sequence: CASSQEVGGYEQYF. The chain joins TRBV4-1 to TRBJ2-7; 7 nucleotides match TRBD2. This CDR3 is 14 amino acids long. Germline CDR1 is MGHRA and CDR2 is YSYEKL. After removal of 0 bases from V and 4 bases from J, the junction contained 3 bases not matched to a gene.